The 28 T cell receptor beta chains listed next were all sequenced from one sample in a study of OX40 agonist ivuxolimab in advanced cancers. Generated by immunoSEQ multiplex PCR, the TCRdb table keeps only in-frame clones and is missing some. The repertoire has fewer than 80,000 clones, under 95% of them found once; the top ten carry 5.2%. The sequences come from CD4+ or CD8+ T cells sorted from blood, collected in a trial of the OX40 agonist ivuxolimab. The receptors derive from an adult with an advanced solid tumor such as melanoma, head and neck, liver or kidney cancer.

This clone was seen a handful of times. The chain carries TRBV9 and TRBJ1-4; tentatively, D is TRBD1 (5 bases). Germline CDR1 reads SGDLS; CDR2 reads YYNGEE. The CDR3 spans 14 residues. Trimming removed 2 bases from V and 8 bases from J, with 13 bases in between. DNA for the CDR3: TGTGCCAGCAGCGTCCGGGGGGAGGACGAAAAACTGTTTTTT. Translation: CASSVRGEDEKLFF. The full variable domain, its missing parts supplied by reference TRBV9 and TRBJ1-4, is DSGVTQTPKHLITATGQRVTLRCSPRSGDLSVYWYQQSLDQGLQFLIQYYNGEERAKGNILERFSAQQFPDLHSELNLSSLELGDSALYFCASSVRGEDEKLFFGSGTQLSVL.

A few counts support this clone. This chain uses TRBV28 with TRBJ1-1, with D perhaps matching TRBD1 (5 bases). This CDR3 has 13 amino acids. Trimming shortened V by 7 bases and J by 6 bases, and 15 bases separated the two germline ends. Germline V gives CDR1 MDHEN, CDR2 SYDVKM. CDR3 DNA: TGTGCCAGCACTCAATCAACAGGTGCTGAAGCTTTCTTT. Translation gives CASTQSTGAEAFF.

This clone occurred once. The V gene is TRBV6-5, the J gene TRBJ1-1; no definite D call. V was clipped by 8 bases and J by 0 bases, with 13 bases between them. Germline assignment: CDR1 MNHEY and CDR2 SVGAGI. There are 14 residues in the CDR3. CDR3 DNA sequence: TGTGCCAGCCGGTTTCGGAGTATGAACACTGAAGCTTTCTTT. This translates into CASRFRSMNTEAFF.

CDR3 sequence (DNA): TGTGCCAGCAGCGCGAGACAGGGGGGTGGTGAGACCCAGTACTTC. Its translation: CASSARQGGGETQYF. The chain recombines TRBV5-4 with TRBJ2-5, with TRBD1 matching over 9 bases. The CDR3 has 15 residues. The germline V gene has CDR1 SGHNT and CDR2 YYREEE (reference sequence). Germline trimming cut 4 bases from V and 5 bases from J; bases unmatched to any gene: 9.

The chain joins TRBV29-1 to TRBJ2-7; D gene unclear. The CDR3 loop spans 11 amino acids. The V and J ends lost 4 bases and 4 bases respectively, with 8 bases between them. Germline V lookup: CDR1 SQVTM, CDR2 ANQGSEA. This CDR3 is CSVGFAYEQYF. In DNA, the CDR3 is TGCAGCGTTGGGTTTGCGTACGAGCAGTACTTC.

J is TRBJ1-1 and V is TRBV30; D is perhaps TRBD1 (5 bases). The CDR3 totals 13 residues. Trimming cost V 2 bases and J 1 base, with 8 bases left between them. Per the germline V gene, CDR1 is GTSNPN and CDR2 is SVGIG (reference sequence). In DNA, the CDR3 is TGTGCCTGGAGTACCGGGGCGAACACTGAAGCTTTCTTT. Its protein product is CAWSTGANTEAFF.

The table lists this clone with a count of one. V gene TRBV11-2 combines with J gene TRBJ2-1; a possible D gene is TRBD2 (6 bases). This CDR3 spans 13 amino acids. Trimming took 1 base from V and 7 from J, leaving 8 bases between them. Germline V gene lookup returns CDR1 SGHAT and CDR2 FQNNGV. This CDR3 reads CASSLARENEQFF. DNA of the CDR3: TGTGCCAGCAGCTTAGCTCGGGAGAATGAGCAGTTCTTC.

The V gene is TRBV5-1, the J gene TRBJ2-2; D is undetermined. Germline V gene data show CDR1 as SGHRS and CDR2 as YFSETQ. The CDR3 is made up of 13 amino acids. The V end lost 1 base, the J end lost 0 bases, and 1 base lay between the germline ends. The CDR3 DNA sequence: TGCGCCAGCAGCTTGACGAACACCGGGGAGCTGTTTTTT. Protein sequence: CASSLTNTGELFF.

V gene TRBV7-6 combines with J gene TRBJ1-5; possibly TRBD1 for D (5 bases). The germline V and J ends were trimmed by 0 bases and 2 bases, with 5 bases remaining between them. The germline gives CDR1 SGHVS, CDR2 FNYEAQ. This CDR3 spans 14 amino acids. DNA for the CDR3: TGTGCCAGCAGCTTAGCAGGGGGCAATCAGCCCCAGCATTTT. It specifies CASSLAGGNQPQHF. Filled out from reference TRBV7-6 and TRBJ1-5, the complete variable domain reads GAGVSQSPRYKVTKRGQDVALRCDPISGHVSLYWYRQALGQGPEFLTYFNYEAQQDKSGLPNDRFSAERPEGSISTLTIQRTEQRDSAMYRCASSLAGGNQPQHFGDGTRLSIL.

The chain couples TRBV11-2 to TRBJ1-4; a possible D gene is TRBD1 (6 bases). CDR1 is SGHAT and CDR2 is FQNNGV in the germline V gene. The CDR3 length is 15 residues. Trimming left V 5 bases short and J 9 bases short, with 19 bases between. The CDR3 here is CASSPNRVGVQKLFF. The CDR3 region has the DNA TGTGCCAGCAGCCCGAACAGGGTAGGAGTACAAAAACTGTTTTTT.

This clone was detected once. The CDR3 protein is CASSKEELAGREQYF. The CDR3 DNA sequence: TGTGCCAGCAGCAAAGAGGAGTTAGCGGGAAGGGAGCAGTACTTC. The chain has TRBV21-1 and TRBJ2-7; TRBD2, the D gene given by the table, was not confirmed from the DNA. TRBV21-1 is a pseudogene locus. The CDR3 is 15 amino acids.

This chain's CDR3 is CASSLITGRLNEQFF. The CDR3 DNA follows: TGCGCCAGCAGCTTGATCACTGGAAGGCTCAATGAGCAGTTCTTC. The gene calls are TRBV5-1 and TRBJ2-1; no firm D call. Between the trimmed V and J ends, which lost 1 base and 6 bases, there was a span of 14 bases. The CDR3 is 15 residues long. Germline V lookup: CDR1 SGHRS, CDR2 YFSETQ.

The J gene is TRBJ2-7, the V gene TRBV7-9; TRBD1 matches 7 bases. Looked up from germline, CDR1 is SEHNR and CDR2 is FQNEAQ (reference sequence). This CDR3 spans 14 amino acids. The junction had 6 bases not matched to a gene; V was cut back by 2 bases and J by 5 bases. The CDR3 DNA sequence: TGTGCCAGCAGCTTAAGCACAGGGGTCCACGAGCAGTACTTC. Protein product: CASSLSTGVHEQYF.

This sequence joins TRBV7-8 and TRBJ2-7; D assignment may be TRBD1 or TRBD2 (5 bases each). The CDR3 sequence is 16 residues long. Germline V CDR1 and CDR2: SGHVS, FQNEAQ. The V gene lost 8 bases and the J gene lost 1 base, with 21 bases spanning the gap. The CDR3 nucleotides read TGTGCCAGCCTCAGCCTCGGCCGGGACGGATCCTACGAGCAGTACTTC. This encodes CASLSLGRDGSYEQYF. Full variable domain (outside the CDR3, taken from reference TRBV7-8 and TRBJ2-7): GAGVSQSPRYKVAKRGQDVALRCDPISGHVSLFWYQQALGQGPEFLTYFQNEAQLDKSGLPSDRFFAERPEGSVSTLKIQRTQQEDSAVYLCASLSLGRDGSYEQYFGPGTRLTVT.

The genes are TRBV7-9 and TRBJ2-7; perhaps TRBD2 as D (6 bases). Germline V gene data show CDR1 as SEHNR and CDR2 as FQNEAQ (reference sequence). There are 17 residues in the CDR3. Trimming took 0 bases from V and 0 from J, leaving 15 bases between them. The CDR3 DNA reads as TGTGCCAGCAGCTTAGCTATGACCGGGACTGCCTCCTACGAGCAGTACTTC. Translating it yields CASSLAMTGTASYEQYF. Looking up the rest from reference TRBV7-9 and TRBJ2-7 gives the full variable domain: DTGVSQNPRHKITKRGQNVTFRCDPISEHNRLYWYRQTLGQGPEFLTYFQNEAQLEKSRLLSDRFSAERPKGSFSTLEIQRTEQGDSAMYLCASSLAMTGTASYEQYFGPGTRLTVT.

This chain joins TRBV5-1 and TRBJ2-1; TRBD1 might be the D (6 bases). The V gene's germline CDR1 is SGHRS and CDR2 YFSETQ. Trimming shortened V by 5 bases and J by 6 bases, and 12 bases separated the two germline ends. This CDR3 contains 13 residues. CDR3 nucleotides: TGCGCCAGCAGACAGGGACCCTTCAATGAGCAGTTCTTC. Its translation: CASRQGPFNEQFF.

The V gene is TRBV7-2, the J gene TRBJ2-7, with a possible D match to TRBD2 (6 bases). V lost 6 bases and J 2 bases, leaving 17 bases between the germline ends. The germline V gene encodes CDR1 SGHTA and CDR2 FQGNSA. The CDR3 length is 15 residues. The CDR3 here is CASRRTGLGAYEQYF. The CDR3 DNA reads TGTGCCAGCAGACGAACGGGACTCGGGGCCTACGAGCAGTACTTC. The complete variable domain, with remaining parts taken from reference TRBV7-2 and TRBJ2-7, reads GAGVSQSPSNKVTEKGKDVELRCDPISGHTALYWYRQSLGQGLEFLIYFQGNSAPDKSGLPSDRFSAERTGGSVSTLTIQRTQQEDSAVYLCASRRTGLGAYEQYFGPGTRLTVT.

The chain is built from TRBV2 and TRBJ2-7; TRBD2 aligns across 9 bases. CDR3 length: 17 residues. The germline V gene encodes CDR1 SNHLY and CDR2 FYNNEI. J was trimmed by 0 bases and V by 6 bases; bases with no gene match: 12. DNA of the CDR3: TGTGCCAGCAGGAGAATGGCCTCTAGCGGGGCCTCCTACGAGCAGTACTTC. This codes for CASRRMASSGASYEQYF. Combining the CDR3 with reference TRBV2 and TRBJ2-7 gives the whole variable domain EPEVTQTPSHQVTQMGQEVILRCVPISNHLYFYWYRQILGQKVEFLVSFYNNEISEKSEIFDDQFSVERPDGSNFTLKIRSTKLEDSAMYFCASRRMASSGASYEQYFGPGTRLTVT.

The chain recombines TRBV28 with TRBJ2-1, with D perhaps TRBD2 (6 bases). CDR3 length: 15 residues. CDR1 is MDHEN, CDR2 SYDVKM, per germline. Trimming cost V 2 bases and J 10 bases, with 18 bases left between them. The CDR3 DNA reads as TGTGCCAGCAGTTTACCGGGACTCCGGAGGGACGAGCAGTTCTTC. Its protein is CASSLPGLRRDEQFF.

V gene TRBV6-1 combines with J gene TRBJ2-7, with 7 bases lining up with TRBD1. The V and J ends lost 5 bases and 0 bases, in that order; junction bases with no gene match: 7. Germline CDR1 is MNHNS and CDR2 is SASEGT. CDR3 length: 15 residues. The CDR3, as DNA: TGTGCCAGCAGTACCGGGACAGCGACCTCCTACGAGCAGTACTTC. Translated: CASSTGTATSYEQYF.

Note on this clone: Other DNA sequences in the sample encode the same CDR3. This chain connects TRBV5-1 to TRBJ1-2, with D possibly TRBD1 on 5 matching bases. CDR1 SGHRS and CDR2 YFSETQ come from the germline V gene. Deletions cut 0 bases from V and 2 bases from J, with 8 bases between. There are 14 residues in the CDR3. CDR3 nucleotide sequence: TGCGCCAGCAGCTTGGAACGGGGCAACTATGGCTACACCTTC. Translated: CASSLERGNYGYTF. Supplemented by reference TRBV5-1 and TRBJ1-2, the full variable domain reads KAGVTQTPRYLIKTRGQQVTLSCSPISGHRSVSWYQQTPGQGLQFLFEYFSETQRNKGNFPGRFSGRQFSNSRSEMNVSTLELGDSALYLCASSLERGNYGYTFGSGTRLTVV.

Only one count was recorded for this clone. The rearrangement joins TRBV2 to TRBJ2-7, with TRBD2 matching 8 bases. This CDR3 has 15 amino acids. Germline V gives CDR1 SNHLY, CDR2 FYNNEI. Losses at the gene ends were 3 bases for V and 1 base for J; bases not matched to a gene: 5. The CDR3 is CASSDVGGGSYEQYF. The DNA for the CDR3 is TGTGCCAGCAGTGACGTTGGCGGGGGGTCCTACGAGCAGTACTTC.

As for this clone: Other DNA sequences in the same sample also yield this CDR3. V is TRBV6-1 and J is TRBJ2-7; TRBD2 aligns across 10 bases. V dropped 5 bases and J dropped 4; count of bases not matched to a gene: 5. The CDR3 extends over 14 amino acids. The germline gives CDR1 MNHNS, CDR2 SASEGT. CDR3 DNA sequence: TGTGCCAGCAGTCGGACTAGCGGAACTTACGAGCAGTACTTC. Amino acids: CASSRTSGTYEQYF.

The chain links TRBV19 to TRBJ1-2, with D possibly being TRBD1 (5 bases). Trimming pared 7 bases from V and 4 bases from J, leaving 16 bases between. The CDR3 covers 14 residues. Looked up from germline, CDR1 is LNHDA and CDR2 is SQIVND (reference sequence). This CDR3 reads CASTRDPTSYGYTF. The CDR3 bases are TGTGCCAGTACCCGGGACCCCACCTCCTATGGCTACACCTTC.

The V call is TRBV10-3, the J call TRBJ1-2; 8 bases line up with TRBD1. Trimming took 10 bases from V and 5 from J; bases not matched to a gene: 9. The CDR3 covers 13 residues. Looked up from germline, CDR1 is ENHRY and CDR2 is SYGVKD. The CDR3 loop reads CASGQGGFYGYTF. CDR3 DNA sequence: TGTGCCAGCGGACAGGGCGGCTTTTATGGCTACACCTTC.

V gene TRBV18 combines with J gene TRBJ1-2, with TRBD1 identical over 9 bases. V lost 6 bases, J lost 8 bases, and 13 bases stayed unmatched. The CDR3 has 15 residues. Germline values: CDR1 KGHSH, CDR2 LQKENI. The CDR3 protein is CASSRDRAQGEGYTF. The CDR3 nucleotides read TGTGCCAGCTCGCGGGACAGGGCCCAGGGTGAGGGCTACACCTTC.

The rearrangement uses TRBV6-5 and TRBJ2-1, with 8 bases lining up with TRBD1. The CDR3 consists of 12 residues. Germline CDR1 reads MNHEY; CDR2 reads SVGAGI. Trimming removed 6 bases from V and 6 bases from J; junction bases left unmatched: 1. CDR3 in amino acids: CASSDRGNEQFF. CDR3 coding DNA: TGTGCCAGCAGCGACAGGGGCAATGAGCAGTTCTTC.

The gene calls are TRBV28 and TRBJ1-1; no clear D. The CDR3 is 13 amino acids. In germline, CDR1 is MDHEN, CDR2 SYDVKM. V was cut by 1 base and J by 6 bases, with 9 bases left in between. The CDR3 is CASSLSGRPEAFF. Here the CDR3 DNA reads TGTGCCAGCAGTTTATCGGGTCGGCCTGAAGCTTTCTTT.